The TCR beta chain under discussion was sequenced for a study of cytomegalovirus exposure and HLA in healthy donors. General observations from the study: Usually a TCR sequence was rare, but some public TCRs were found in many donors.

Produced via immunoSEQ multiplex PCR; TCRdb's table is partial and in-frame only. Here the sample spans 260,000 or so clones, approximately 88% being singletons. About this clone: Its antigen is not known.

J gave up 5 bases and V 4 bases, and 7 bases lay outside the gene matches. The germline V gene has CDR1 SGHTA and CDR2 FQGTGA. The CDR3 extends over 14 amino acids. Sample: PBMCs. The TCR was taken from a woman between 18 and 29 years old in good health and CMV-seronegative. The genes are TRBV7-3 and TRBJ2-7; 8 nucleotides match TRBD1. The CDR3 sequence: CASSYGQGNNEQYF. The CDR3 DNA sequence: TGTGCCAGCAGCTATGGACAGGGTAACAACGAGCAGTACTTC. Filled out from reference TRBV7-3 and TRBJ2-7, the complete variable domain reads GAGVSQTPSNKVTEKGKYVELRCDPISGHTALYWYRQSLGQGPEFLIYFQGTGAADDSGLPNDRFFAVRPEGSVSTLKIQRTERGDSAVYLCASSYGQGNNEQYFGPGTRLTVT.